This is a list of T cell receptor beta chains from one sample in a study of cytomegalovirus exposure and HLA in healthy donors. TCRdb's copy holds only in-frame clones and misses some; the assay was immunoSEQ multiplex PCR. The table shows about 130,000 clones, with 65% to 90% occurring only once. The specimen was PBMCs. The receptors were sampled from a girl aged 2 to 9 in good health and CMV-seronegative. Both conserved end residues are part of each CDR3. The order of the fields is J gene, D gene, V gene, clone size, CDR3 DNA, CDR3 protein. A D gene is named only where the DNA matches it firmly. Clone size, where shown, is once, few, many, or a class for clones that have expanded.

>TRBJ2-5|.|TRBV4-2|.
TGTGCCAGCAGCCAAGGGGGGCAGGGCCGTCAAGAGACCCAGTACTTC
CASSQGGQGRQETQYF
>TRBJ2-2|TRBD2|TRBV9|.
TGTGCCAGCAGCGTAGGAATAGCGGGGTACACCGGGGAGCTGTTTTTT
CASSVGIAGYTGELFF
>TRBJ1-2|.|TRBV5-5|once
TGTGCCAGCAGCTTAGATTCGAGGGCCCTGGGAGGCTACACCTTC
CASSLDSRALGGYTF
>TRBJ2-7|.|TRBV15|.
TGTGCCACCAGCAGAGATCGGAAGGACGCGACAGGAGGAATTACCTACGAGCAGTACTTC
CATSRDRKDATGGITYEQYF
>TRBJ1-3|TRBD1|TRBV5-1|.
TGCGCCAGCAGCTTGGTAGCCGGACAGGGGAACTCTGGAAACACCATATATTTT
CASSLVAGQGNSGNTIYF
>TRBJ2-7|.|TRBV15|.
TGTGCCACCAGCACAACAGGGTCCCCTTCGTGGGAGCAGTACTTC
CATSTTGSPSWEQYF
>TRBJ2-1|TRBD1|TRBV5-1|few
TGCGCCAGCAGCATGAGACAGGGTTATTACAATGAGCAGTTCTTC
CASSMRQGYYNEQFF
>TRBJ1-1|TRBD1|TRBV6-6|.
TGTGCCAGCAGTTACTCGTGGGCAGGGGGAGGTGAAGCTTTCTTT
CASSYSWAGGGEAFF
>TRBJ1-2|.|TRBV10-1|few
TGCGCCAGCACCGACAGGTCCCTCAACAACCTCTATGGCTACACCTTC
CASTDRSLNNLYGYTF
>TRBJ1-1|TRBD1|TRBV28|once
TGTGCCAGCAGTTCTCGGACAGGGCCTAGCGCTGAAGCTTTCTTT
CASSSRTGPSAEAFF
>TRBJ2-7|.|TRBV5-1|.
TGCGCCAGCAGCCCGGGGGGGACAGGGAACTACGAGCAGTACTTC
CASSPGGTGNYEQYF
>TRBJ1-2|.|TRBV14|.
TGTGCCAGCAGCCAAACGGACAGCTATGGCTACACCTTC
CASSQTDSYGYTF
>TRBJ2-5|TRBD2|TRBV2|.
TGTGCCAGCAGTGAGACTAGCGGGGGGGAAGAGACCCAGTACTTC
CASSETSGGEETQYF
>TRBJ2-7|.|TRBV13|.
TGTGCCAGCAGCTTGGGAGTAGCACCCTACGAGCAGTACTTC
CASSLGVAPYEQYF
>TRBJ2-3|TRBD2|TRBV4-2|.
TGTGCCAGCAGCCGAAGCGGGCTAGCGGGCCTAAATTGGGGGGCCAATACGCAGTATTTT
CASSRSGLAGLNWGANTQYF
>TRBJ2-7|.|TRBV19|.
TGTGCCAGTAGTATCCTAGATGCCAGCCCCTACGAGCAGTACTTC
CASSILDASPYEQYF
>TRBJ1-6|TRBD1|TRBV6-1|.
TGTGCCAGCAGTTTTGGACAGGGGGCTTCACCCCTCCACTTT
CASSFGQGASPLHF
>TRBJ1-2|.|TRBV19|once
TGTGCCAGTCACGGGGTTGACTATGGCTACACCTTC
CASHGVDYGYTF
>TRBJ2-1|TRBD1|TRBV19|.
TGTGCCAGTAGTATTCAGGCAGGGGGCCTCGATGAGCAGTTCTTC
CASSIQAGGLDEQFF
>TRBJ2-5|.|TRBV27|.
TGTGCCAGCAGCCCACACCCATCGTTGTCGGAGACCCAGTACTTC
CASSPHPSLSETQYF